The 19 T cell receptor beta chains below were found in one sample sequenced in a study of neoadjuvant anti-PD-1 for oral cavity cancer. Produced via immunoSEQ multiplex PCR; TCRdb's table is partial and in-frame only. The sample includes 7,000 to 8,000 clones, around 63% of them seen just once. Noted time point: after neoadjuvant nivolumab, at surgical resection. Sequenced here: PBMCs, sampled after nivolumab (anti-PD-1) treatment. The receptors derive from a person aged 40 to 85 with oral cavity squamous cell carcinoma.

This sequence joins TRBV27 and TRBJ1-1; D gene unclear. The V end lost 0 bases, the J end lost 0 bases, and 8 bases lay between the germline ends. The CDR3 has 15 residues. Germline V gene lookup returns CDR1 MNHEY and CDR2 SMNVEV (reference sequence). CDR3 amino acids: CASSLSGGVNTEAFF. The DNA for the CDR3 is TGTGCCAGCAGTTTATCTGGCGGGGTGAACACTGAAGCTTTCTTT.

V gene TRBV7-9 combines with J gene TRBJ2-3; D gene unclear. V was pared by 3 bases and J by 0 bases, with 10 bases between. The length of the CDR3 is 15 residues. Germline CDR1 and CDR2: SEHNR and FQNEAQ (reference sequence). The CDR3 loop is CASSFAYSSTDTQYF. Here the CDR3 DNA reads TGTGCCAGCAGCTTCGCTTACTCAAGCACAGATACGCAGTATTTT.

In regard to this clone: At one boundary the junction diverges from the germline segment, which might be a read error. V gene TRBV9 combines with J gene TRBJ1-1, with TRBD1 as a possible D gene (6 bases). Germline CDR1 SGDLS, CDR2 YYNGEE. This CDR3 region has 15 residues. The CDR3, as DNA: TGTGCCAGCTCCCGCTTTTCCGGACAGAACGCTGAAGCTTTCTTT. Protein sequence: CASSRFSGQNAEAFF. Full variable domain (outside the CDR3, taken from reference TRBV9 and TRBJ1-1): DSGVTQTPKHLITATGQRVTLRCSPRSGDLSVYWYQQSLDQGLQFLIQYYNGEERAKGNILERFSAQQFPDLHSELNLSSLELGDSALYFCASSRFSGQNAEAFFGQGTRLTVV.

The V call is TRBV7-3, the J call TRBJ2-2; D not resolved. The CDR3 extends over 14 amino acids. CDR1 is SGHTA and CDR2 is FQGTGA in the germline V gene. Between the trimmed V and J ends, which lost 2 bases and 1 base, there was a span of 5 bases. CDR3 amino acids: CASSLGVNTGELFF. The CDR3 DNA follows: TGTGCCAGCAGCTTAGGGGTGAACACCGGGGAGCTGTTTTTT.

The chain is built from TRBV5-6 and TRBJ1-4; no reliable D call. Trimming took off 3 bases at V and 6 bases at J, with 3 bases between the two ends. CDR1 is SGHDT, CDR2 YYEEEE, per germline. This CDR3 has 11 amino acids. The CDR3 region is CASSSDEKLFF. The CDR3 region has the DNA TGTGCCAGCAGCTCAGATGAAAAACTGTTTTTT.

This clone was seen a handful of times. V gene TRBV9 combines with J gene TRBJ1-2; no clear D. V was shortened by 0 bases and J by 0 bases, with 9 bases between the two germline ends. Germline CDR1 and CDR2: SGDLS and YYNGEE. The length of the CDR3 is 15 residues. DNA for the CDR3: TGTGCCAGCAGCGTAGCTACCAATCCTAACTATGGCTACACCTTC. This sequence encodes CASSVATNPNYGYTF.

The chain employs TRBV5-6 and TRBJ2-5; D is perhaps TRBD2 (6 bases). The germline V and J ends were trimmed by 4 bases and 4 bases, with 17 bases remaining between them. Germline lookup yields CDR1 SGHDT and CDR2 YYEEEE. This CDR3 has 15 residues. CDR3: CASSRRQLGGETQYF. In DNA form, the CDR3 reads TGTGCCAGCAGCCGGAGACAGTTGGGGGGAGAGACCCAGTACTTC.

The CDR3 spells CASSLSRGLTYEQYF. The CDR3, as DNA: TGTGCCAGCAGCTTATCCAGGGGGCTAACCTACGAGCAGTACTTC. The V and J genes are TRBV11-2 and TRBJ2-7, with 8 nucleotides matching TRBD1. The trim removed 2 bases at V and 2 bases at J, leaving 5 bases unmatched. Germline loops: CDR1 SGHAT, CDR2 FQNNGV. CDR3 length equals 15 residues.

This clone appeared a few times. The chain joins TRBV28 to TRBJ1-1; no clear D gene. The V gene lost 6 bases and the J gene lost 2 bases, with 10 bases spanning the gap. Germline CDR1 MDHEN, CDR2 SYDVKM. The CDR3 is 13 amino acids. CDR3 bases: TGTGCCAGCAGAGGGCAGACCAACACTGAAGCTTTCTTT. Translating it yields CASRGQTNTEAFF.

The rearrangement joins TRBV29-1 to TRBJ2-1, with D possibly TRBD2 on 5 matching bases. The CDR3 totals 12 residues. V lost 0 bases to trimming and J lost 9 bases, with 9 bases between them. Germline values: CDR1 SQVTM, CDR2 ANQGSEA. The chain's CDR3 is CSVEDLGAEQFF. The DNA for the CDR3 is TGCAGCGTTGAAGATCTGGGAGCTGAGCAGTTCTTC.

This chain joins TRBV19 and TRBJ1-6; D gene unclear. Germline assignment: CDR1 LNHDA and CDR2 SQIVND (reference sequence). V gave up 1 base and J gave up 1 base, with 11 bases separating them. There are 17 residues in the CDR3. The CDR3 DNA follows: TGTGCCAGTAGTATAGTATCCCGAGGATCCTATAATTCACCCCTCCACTTT. It encodes CASSIVSRGSYNSPLHF.

The rearrangement joins TRBV18 to TRBJ2-2, with TRBD1 matching 8 bases. This CDR3 comprises 16 residues. Germline-derived CDR1 and CDR2 are KGHSH and LQKENI. J lost 5 bases, V lost 2 bases, and 7 bases had no gene match. CDR3 sequence (DNA): TGTGCCAGCTCACCAGTCTGGACAGGGCGGACCGGGGAGCTGTTTTTT. Translation gives CASSPVWTGRTGELFF.

J is TRBJ1-4 and V is TRBV5-8; D gene uncertain. Germline CDR1 and CDR2: SGHTS and YDEGEE. CDR3 size: 15 residues. Trimming cost V 3 bases and J 0 bases, with 9 bases left between them. The CDR3 spells CASSSHGTTNEKLFF. CDR3 nucleotide sequence: TGTGCCAGCAGCTCCCACGGGACAACTAATGAAAAACTGTTTTTT.

This clone has just a few counts. The chain employs TRBV5-5 and TRBJ1-5, with 7 bases fitting TRBD1. This CDR3 comprises 13 residues. With V trimmed by 2 bases and J by 4 bases, 0 bases remained unmatched. Germline CDR1 SGHKS, CDR2 YYEKEE (reference sequence). The CDR3 reads CASSLQGNQPQHF. DNA of the CDR3: TGTGCCAGCAGCTTACAGGGGAATCAGCCCCAGCATTTT.

The chain combines TRBV11-2 with TRBJ1-3; D gene unclear. Looked up from germline, CDR1 is SGHAT and CDR2 is FQNNGV. Trimming shortened V by 3 bases and J by 4 bases, and 1 base separated the two germline ends. The CDR3 totals 11 residues. The CDR3 DNA follows: TGTGCCAGCAGCTTGGGAAACACCATATATTTT. The encoded protein is CASSLGNTIYF.

The chain recombines TRBV18 with TRBJ1-1; D gene unclear. The CDR3 runs 11 residues. Germline loops: CDR1 KGHSH, CDR2 LQKENI. Trimming pared 3 bases from V and 4 bases from J, leaving 3 bases between. The CDR3 DNA is TGTGCCAGCTCACCGGGCACTGAAGCTTTCTTT. Amino acid sequence: CASSPGTEAFF. The variable domain in full, with the rest retrieved from reference TRBV18 and TRBJ1-1, is NAGVMQNPRHLVRRRGQEARLRCSPMKGHSHVYWYRQLPEEGLKFMVYLQKENIIDESGMPKERFSAEFPKEGPSILRIQQVVRGDSAAYFCASSPGTEAFFGQGTRLTVV.

The CDR3 sequence: CASSQDLTSLGPDTQYF. The DNA for the CDR3 is TGCGCCAGCAGCCAAGATTTAACTAGTCTGGGTCCAGATACGCAGTATTTT. This chain connects TRBV4-3 to TRBJ2-3, with D maybe TRBD2 (5 bases). Trimming took 0 bases from V and 4 from J, leaving 17 bases between them. The CDR3 sequence is 17 residues long. Per the germline V gene, CDR1 is LGHNA and CDR2 is YSLEER.

There are a few counts of this clone. The rearrangement uses TRBV11-2 and TRBJ2-7, with D possibly being TRBD1 (5 bases). With 1 base removed from V and 5 bases from J, the gap between germline ends came to 12 bases. This CDR3 is 14 amino acids long. CDR1 is SGHAT and CDR2 is FQNNGV in the germline V gene. The CDR3 sequence: CASSLVSGADEQYF. The CDR3 DNA is TGTGCCAGCAGCTTAGTGTCTGGGGCCGACGAGCAGTACTTC.

This clone came up once. The rearrangement joins TRBV28 to TRBJ2-2, with 9 nucleotides matching TRBD1. The CDR3 is made up of 16 amino acids. CDR1 MDHEN and CDR2 SYDVKM come from the germline V gene. J was trimmed by 4 bases and V by 1 base; bases with no gene match: 4. The CDR3 DNA reads TGTGCCAGCAGTTTATACAGGGGGCAGAGCACCGGGGAGCTGTTTTTT. It yields the protein CASSLYRGQSTGELFF.